This T cell receptor beta chain was sequenced for a study of blood T cell repertoires in COVID-19. Germline CDR1 SGHAT, CDR2 FQNNGV. After removal of 4 bases from V and 7 bases from J, the junction contained 2 bases not matched to a gene. The CDR3 spans 14 residues. As processed by the authors: Estimates of nucleated cell counts were drawn from the amplification of reference gene primers. Some clones are missing from TCRdb's copy, which holds only in-frame ones; the method was immunoSEQ multiplex PCR. V, J and clone size were drawn from that table, and D and trimming were deduced from the DNA. Here the sample spans hundreds of thousands of clones, 83% being singletons. This clone was counted between two and nine times. Assignment of participants to cohorts was predicated upon participant-reported clinical history.

The chain combines TRBV11-2 with TRBJ1-4; 11 positions match TRBD1. This TCR came from a woman in her thirties or forties who had been exposed to COVID-19. Sequencing used PBMCs or T cells enriched from blood (not recorded which). Here the CDR3 DNA reads TGTGCCAGCAGCTCCGGGACAGGGGGTGAAAAACTGTTTTTT. Protein product: CASSSGTGGEKLFF.